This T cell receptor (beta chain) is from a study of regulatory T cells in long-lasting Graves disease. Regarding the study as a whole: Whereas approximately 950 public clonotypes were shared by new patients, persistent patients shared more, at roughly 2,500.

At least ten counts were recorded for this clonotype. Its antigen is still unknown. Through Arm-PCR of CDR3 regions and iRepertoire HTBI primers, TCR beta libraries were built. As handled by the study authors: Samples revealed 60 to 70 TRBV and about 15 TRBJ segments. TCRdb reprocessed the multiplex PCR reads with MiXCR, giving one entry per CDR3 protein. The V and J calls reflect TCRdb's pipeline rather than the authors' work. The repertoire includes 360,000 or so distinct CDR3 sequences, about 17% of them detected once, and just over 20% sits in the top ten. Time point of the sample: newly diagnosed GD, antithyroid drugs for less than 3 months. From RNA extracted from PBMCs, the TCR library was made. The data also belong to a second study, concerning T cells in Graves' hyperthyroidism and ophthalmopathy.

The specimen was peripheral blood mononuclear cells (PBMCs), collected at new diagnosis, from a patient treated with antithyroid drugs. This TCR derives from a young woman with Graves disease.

Here the CDR3 reads CASSQRAGVRDTQYF. As DNA, the CDR3 is TGTGCCAGCAGCCAAAGAGCGGGGGTGAGGGATACGCAGTATTTT. The chain uses TRBV3-1 and TRBJ2-3; 8 positions match TRBD2. The CDR3 consists of 15 residues. Germline values: CDR1 LGHDT, CDR2 YNNKEL (reference sequence). The V and J ends lost 2 bases and 6 bases, in that order; junction bases with no gene match: 7.